A single T cell receptor (beta chain) is shown here with its context. CDR1 is LNHDA, CDR2 SQIVND, per germline (reference sequence). V lost 6 bases to trimming and J lost 2 bases; unmatched junction nucleotides: 8. This CDR3 has 15 residues. Assay used: immunoSEQ multiplex PCR; TCRdb lists only in-frame clones, some missing. The table records approximately 2.5 million clones, over 85% of them present only once. The sample is drawn from a study of shared clonotypes between healthy human individuals. The chain has TRBV19 and TRBJ2-7; 9 positions agree with TRBD2. Material for sequencing was naive CD4+ T cells from PBMCs. Subset here: CD45RA+ positively selected. The sequence was obtained from a man younger than 35 in good health. Some clones in this sample may be carry-over from other donors' samples. In nucleotides, the CDR3 is TGTGCCAGTAGCCCCAGACTAGCGGCTACCTACGAGCAGTACTTC. Translation gives CASSPRLAATYEQYF.